This TCR beta chain derives from a study of T cell repertoires in cytomegalovirus infection (dated by TCRdb to about 2019). In terms of the full investigation: The HLA type of each donor mattered for the analysis, because public TCR beta signatures pointed to carriage of CMV infection along with the matching HLA type. The paper as a whole reports these results and caveats: Cumulative frequency of public TCR beta family members discriminated carriers of CMV infection plus the relevant HLA type in this cohort and an independent 352-donor cohort. In the ex vivo response, HLA-C-restricted CMV-specific TCR beta clonotypes were dominant, and in two of eight donors the single most frequent clonotype came from this HLA-C-restricted group.

Sequencing relied on an Illumina HiSeq 1500. TCRdb handled the public reads itself, with Q25 trimming in fastp and clone calling in MiXCR, and kept productive beta chains. CDR3 protein duplicates are merged, each entry listing the most common genes and DNA. The table for this sample lists some 400,000 distinct CDR3 sequences; approximately 18% of them were counted only once. The ten largest clones take up 7.5% to 9% of the sample. This clonotype appeared a single time. It lacks a known antigen. No quality values exist for individual bases; no much larger clone is one base distant. One read alone is a weak basis. The germline V gene encodes CDR1 SGHTA and CDR2 FQGNSA. V has 8 bases trimmed and J has 4 bases trimmed; junction bases matching no gene number 14. Its CDR3 holds 16 amino acids, cysteine through phenylalanine. Solely the CDR3 DNA is kept, with 48 bases framed from the first base.

Recombination linked TRBV7-2 to TRBJ2-3; a stretch of 8 junction bases matches TRBD2. The receptor was derived from a human donor in good health (CMV status not recorded). Some clones in this sample may be carry-over from other donors' samples. The sequenced sample was PBMCs. The CDR3 has the sequence CASFHGGGGVSDTQYF. The DNA is as follows: TGTGCCAGCTTCCACGGGGGGGGAGGCGTGTCAGATACGCAGTATTTT. When the CDR3 is completed using the reference TRBV7-2 and TRBJ2-3 genes on either side, the full variable domain is GAGVSQSPSNKVTEKGKDVELRCDPISGHTALYWYRQSLGQGLEFLIYFQGNSAPDKSGLPSDRFSAERTGGSVSTLTIQRTQQEDSAVYLCASFHGGGGVSDTQYFGPGTRLTVL.